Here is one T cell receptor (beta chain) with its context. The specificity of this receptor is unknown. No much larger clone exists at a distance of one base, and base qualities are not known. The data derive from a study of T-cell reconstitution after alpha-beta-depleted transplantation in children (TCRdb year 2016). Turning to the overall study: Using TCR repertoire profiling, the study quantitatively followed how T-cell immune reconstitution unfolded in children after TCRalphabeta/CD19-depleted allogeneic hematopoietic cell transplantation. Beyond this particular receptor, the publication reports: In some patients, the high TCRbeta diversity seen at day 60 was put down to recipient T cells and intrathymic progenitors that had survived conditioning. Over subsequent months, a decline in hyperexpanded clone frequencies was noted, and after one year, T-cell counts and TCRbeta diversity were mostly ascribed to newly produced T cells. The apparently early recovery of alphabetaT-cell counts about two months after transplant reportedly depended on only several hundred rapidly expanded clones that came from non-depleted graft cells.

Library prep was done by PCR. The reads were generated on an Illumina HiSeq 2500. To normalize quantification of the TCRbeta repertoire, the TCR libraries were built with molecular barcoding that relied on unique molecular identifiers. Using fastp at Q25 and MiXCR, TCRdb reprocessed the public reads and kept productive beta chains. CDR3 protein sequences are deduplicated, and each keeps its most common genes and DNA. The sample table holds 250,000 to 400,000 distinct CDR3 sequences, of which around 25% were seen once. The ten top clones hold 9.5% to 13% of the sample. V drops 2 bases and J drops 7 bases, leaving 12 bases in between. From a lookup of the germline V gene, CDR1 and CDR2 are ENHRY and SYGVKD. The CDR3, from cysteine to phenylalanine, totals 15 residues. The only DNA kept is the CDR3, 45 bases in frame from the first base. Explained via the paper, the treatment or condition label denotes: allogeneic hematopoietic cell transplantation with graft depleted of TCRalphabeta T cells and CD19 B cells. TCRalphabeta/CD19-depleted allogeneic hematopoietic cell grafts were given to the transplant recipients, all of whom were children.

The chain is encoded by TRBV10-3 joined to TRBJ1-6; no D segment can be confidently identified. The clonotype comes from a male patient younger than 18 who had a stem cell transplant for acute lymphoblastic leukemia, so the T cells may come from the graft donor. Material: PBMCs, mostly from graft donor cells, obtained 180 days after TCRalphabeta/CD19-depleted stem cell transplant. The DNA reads TGTGCCATCAGTGAGACCATAATGGGGAATTCACCCCTCCACTTT. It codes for CAISETIMGNSPLHF.